These 32 T cell receptor beta chains originate from one sample sequenced in a study of T cell responses to AZD1222 COVID-19 vaccine. Clones were sequenced by immunoSEQ multiplex PCR, and TCRdb holds only the in-frame ones, with some missing. This table holds fewer than 300,000 clones, over 90% found once. This material consisted of peripheral blood, taken on day 0 of AZD1222 vaccination. The receptors here all came from an adult in good health.

A note on this clone: One end of the junction does not line up with germline, which may come from a read error. The chain uses TRBV18 and TRBJ1-2; D gene ambiguous. This CDR3 contains 12 residues. CDR1 and CDR2 from the germline V gene are KGHSH and LQKENI. CDR3 DNA sequence: TGTGCCAGCTCACCACCGGAGGGTACCCCTTCCTTC. It translates to CASSPPEGTPSF.

V and J are TRBV9 and TRBJ1-1; D gene uncertain. This CDR3 contains 14 residues. Germline V gene lookup returns CDR1 SGDLS and CDR2 YYNGEE. V shed 0 bases and J shed 2 bases, with 8 bases lying between them. CDR3 sequence reads: CASSVVGSNTEAFF. CDR3 coding DNA: TGTGCCAGCAGCGTAGTTGGCAGTAACACTGAAGCTTTCTTT.

J is TRBJ2-7 and V is TRBV18; D call uncertain. V was shortened by 3 bases and J by 5 bases, with 11 bases between the two germline ends. CDR1 and CDR2 (germline): KGHSH, LQKENI. The length of the CDR3 is 13 residues. The CDR3 coding sequence is TGTGCCAGCTCACCTCCGTCCCTCAACGAGCAGTACTTC. Translating gives CASSPPSLNEQYF.

V is TRBV7-2 and J is TRBJ1-2; the D gene is possibly TRBD1 (5 bases). Looked up from germline, CDR1 is SGHTA and CDR2 is FQGNSA. This CDR3 is built from 14 residues. The V end was cut by 5 bases, the J end by 1 base, with 11 bases between. In DNA, the CDR3 is TGTGCCAGCAGCCCGAGACAGAATAACTATGGCTACACCTTC. It translates to CASSPRQNNYGYTF.

The count of this clone is one. The genes are TRBV2 and TRBJ1-4; D ambiguous. CDR1 SNHLY and CDR2 FYNNEI come from the germline V gene. The CDR3 has 13 amino acids. The ends were cut back, 4 bases at V and 11 bases at J, with 14 bases in the middle. DNA of the CDR3: TGTGCCAGCAGTGCGGAGGGCTCTGGGAAACTGTTTTTT. This codes for CASSAEGSGKLFF.

The rearrangement links TRBV3-1 (or the pseudogene TRBV3-2) to TRBJ2-7; possibly TRBD1 for D (5 bases). The V and J ends lost 2 bases and 7 bases respectively, with 9 bases between them. Germline V gene lookup returns CDR1 LGHDT and CDR2 YNNKEL (reference sequence). The CDR3 loop spans 12 amino acids. The CDR3 sequence is CASSQPGWEQYF. The CDR3 nucleotides read TGTGCCAGCAGCCAACCAGGGTGGGAGCAGTACTTC.

This chain links TRBV9 with TRBJ2-3; TRBD2 might be the D (6 bases). CDR3 length: 16 amino acids. From germline, CDR1 is SGDLS and CDR2 YYNGEE. The germline V and J ends were trimmed by 4 bases and 2 bases, with 17 bases remaining between them. This chain's CDR3 is CASSLTPGLPTDTQYF. CDR3 sequence (DNA): TGTGCCAGCAGCTTAACACCGGGACTCCCCACAGATACGCAGTATTTT. Filled out from reference TRBV9 and TRBJ2-3, the complete variable domain reads DSGVTQTPKHLITATGQRVTLRCSPRSGDLSVYWYQQSLDQGLQFLIQYYNGEERAKGNILERFSAQQFPDLHSELNLSSLELGDSALYFCASSLTPGLPTDTQYFGPGTRLTVL.

The genes are TRBV6-5 and TRBJ1-1, with D uncertain. V lost 4 bases and J 1 base, leaving 7 bases between the germline ends. This CDR3 contains 13 residues. The V gene's germline CDR1 is MNHEY and CDR2 SVGAGI. CDR3 residues: CASSFAPNTEAFF. For the CDR3, the DNA is TGTGCCAGCAGTTTCGCTCCGAACACTGAAGCTTTCTTT.

V is TRBV28 and J is TRBJ2-3; either TRBD1 or TRBD2 may supply D (5 bases each). The CDR3 spans 14 residues. The V gene's germline CDR1 is MDHEN and CDR2 SYDVKM. V lost 6 bases and J 2 bases, leaving 12 bases between the germline ends. CDR3 amino acids: CASSPGGFTDTQYF. The CDR3 coding sequence is TGTGCCAGCAGCCCTGGGGGATTCACAGATACGCAGTATTTT.

The gene calls are TRBV27 and TRBJ1-6; 7 nucleotides line up with TRBD1. In germline, CDR1 is MNHEY, CDR2 SMNVEV (reference sequence). J lost 6 bases, V lost 3 bases, and 2 bases had no gene match. The CDR3 runs to 14 residues. This CDR3 reads CASSLEGANSPLHF. The CDR3 bases are TGTGCCAGCAGTTTGGAGGGGGCTAATTCACCCCTCCACTTT.

The chain links TRBV11-2 to TRBJ2-2, with D hard to call. The V end was cut by 2 bases, the J end by 5 bases, with 12 bases between. CDR1 and CDR2 from the germline V gene are SGHAT and FQNNGV. This CDR3 contains 15 residues. Here the CDR3 reads CASSLKVLETGELFF. DNA of the CDR3: TGTGCCAGCAGCTTAAAGGTCTTGGAGACCGGGGAGCTGTTTTTT.

The V gene is TRBV10-3, the J gene TRBJ2-7; D may be TRBD1 (6 bases). V dropped 2 bases and J dropped 7 bases, with 15 bases sitting between them. The CDR3 is 14 amino acids. The V gene's germline CDR1 is ENHRY and CDR2 SYGVKD. The chain's CDR3 is CAISETTGMGEQYF. The DNA of the CDR3 is TGTGCCATCAGTGAGACTACAGGGATGGGGGAGCAGTACTTC.

The genes are TRBV18 and TRBJ1-2; 9 bases match TRBD1. CDR1 and CDR2 (germline): KGHSH, LQKENI. This CDR3 is built from 14 residues. V shed 4 bases, J shed 6 bases, and the junction held 6 bases outside the gene matches. Here the CDR3 reads CASSRGTGKDGYTF. The CDR3 region has the DNA TGTGCCAGCTCACGCGGGACAGGGAAGGATGGCTACACCTTC.

V and J are TRBV7-3 and TRBJ2-2; a possible D gene is TRBD2 (6 bases). Trimming cost V 4 bases and J 7 bases, with 13 bases left between them. This CDR3 is built from 14 residues. Germline V CDR1 and CDR2: SGHTA, FQGTGA. CDR3 protein: CASSSGGPDGELFF. CDR3 in DNA: TGTGCCAGCAGCTCCGGAGGGCCGGACGGGGAGCTGTTTTTT.

The chain joins TRBV3-1 (or the pseudogene TRBV3-2) to TRBJ1-3; possible D gene TRBD1, 5 bases. Trimming cost V 0 bases and J 0 bases, with 12 bases left between them. CDR3 length equals 17 residues. Germline CDR1 and CDR2: LGHDT and YNNKEL (reference sequence). This CDR3 reads CASSQEQAANSGNTIYF. The CDR3, as DNA: TGTGCCAGCAGCCAAGAACAGGCAGCTAACTCTGGAAACACCATATATTTT.

In this sample, this clone turned up a few times. The chain joins TRBV12-3 or TRBV12-4 to TRBJ1-2; D gene uncertain. The length of the CDR3 is 12 residues. The V end lost 3 bases, the J end lost 4 bases, and 6 bases lay between the germline ends. CDR3 nucleotide sequence: TGTGCCAGCAGTTTTCGCGCCTATGGCTACACCTTC. This translates into CASSFRAYGYTF.

Only one count was recorded for this clone. This CDR3 is CASSFWDGQAEAFF. In DNA, the CDR3 is TGTGCCAGCAGTTTCTGGGATGGACAGGCTGAAGCTTTCTTT. The chain uses TRBV28 and TRBJ1-1, with 7 bases identical to TRBD1. Germline CDR1 reads MDHEN; CDR2 reads SYDVKM. Unmatched junction bases numbered 7, after V lost 3 bases and J lost 6 bases. The CDR3 runs 14 residues.

The rearrangement joins TRBV28 to TRBJ1-5, with 7 bases fitting TRBD1. V shed 5 bases, J shed 5 bases, and the junction held 12 bases outside the gene matches. CDR1 is MDHEN, CDR2 SYDVKM, per germline. The CDR3 runs to 16 residues. The CDR3 protein is CASSPTTGNGDQPQHF. CDR3 nucleotide sequence: TGTGCCAGCAGTCCAACGACAGGGAATGGGGATCAGCCCCAGCATTTT.

The chain carries TRBV3-1 (or the pseudogene TRBV3-2) and TRBJ1-2, with D possibly being TRBD1 (5 bases). Trimming removed 0 bases from V and 0 bases from J, with 14 bases in between. Germline CDR1 LGHDT, CDR2 YNNKEL (reference sequence). CDR3 size: 17 residues. The CDR3 DNA is TGTGCCAGCAGCCAAGATGGCAGACAGAGAACTAACTATGGCTACACCTTC. Encoded protein: CASSQDGRQRTNYGYTF.

The J gene is TRBJ2-2, the V gene TRBV19; tentatively, D is TRBD1 (6 bases). This CDR3 comprises 17 residues. Deletions cut 3 bases from V and 4 bases from J, with 18 bases between. Per germline, CDR1 LNHDA and CDR2 SQIVND (reference sequence). In DNA form, the CDR3 reads TGTGCCAGTAGTATTTCGGGTGGGGGCGCGAGCACCGGGGAGCTGTTTTTT. This translates into CASSISGGGASTGELFF.

This clone has just one count. The chain recombines TRBV28 with TRBJ1-2; D gene unclear. Germline lookup yields CDR1 MDHEN and CDR2 SYDVKM. The CDR3 length is 12 residues. Trimming removed 6 bases from V and 2 bases from J, with 7 bases in between. The CDR3 DNA reads TGTGCCAGCAGCTTCGGAAACTATGGCTACACCTTC. It specifies CASSFGNYGYTF.

This chain uses TRBV4-2 with TRBJ1-4; 10 nucleotides align to TRBD1. The CDR3 has 15 amino acids. With 6 bases clipped from V and 8 bases from J, the junction kept 9 bases outside the gene matches. Germline assignment: CDR1 LGHNA and CDR2 YNFKEQ. This CDR3 is CASSRPGTGEEKLFF. In nucleotides, the CDR3 is TGTGCCAGCAGTCGCCCCGGGACAGGGGAAGAAAAACTGTTTTTT.

The chain employs TRBV7-8 and TRBJ2-5; possibly TRBD1 for D (6 bases). The germline gives CDR1 SGHVS, CDR2 FQNEAQ. The V and J ends lost 3 bases and 1 base respectively, with 18 bases between them. The CDR3 loop spans 17 amino acids. Here the CDR3 reads CASSFPPTGQIQETQYF. CDR3 DNA: TGTGCCAGCAGCTTCCCCCCTACAGGGCAGATCCAAGAGACCCAGTACTTC.

J is TRBJ1-2 and V is TRBV27, with 7 nucleotides matching TRBD1. The CDR3 covers 12 residues. Germline assignment: CDR1 MNHEY and CDR2 SMNVEV (reference sequence). Unmatched junction bases numbered 5, after V lost 5 bases and J lost 8 bases. Here the CDR3 reads CASSGTVGGYTF. The CDR3 bases are TGTGCCAGCAGTGGGACAGTAGGAGGCTACACCTTC.

This chain connects TRBV9 to TRBJ2-5; 10 positions agree with TRBD1. The germline CDR1 and CDR2 sequences are SGDLS and YYNGEE. The trim removed 4 bases at V and 2 bases at J, leaving 5 bases unmatched. The CDR3 sequence is 15 residues long. The CDR3 loop is CASSSGQGRQETQYF. The CDR3 DNA reads TGTGCCAGCAGCTCGGGACAGGGGCGACAAGAGACCCAGTACTTC.

A single count supports this clone. V usage is TRBV11-2 and J usage is TRBJ1-2, with TRBD1 matching over 7 bases. Germline CDR1 is SGHAT and CDR2 is FQNNGV. This CDR3 is built from 15 residues. V gave up 4 bases and J gave up 3 bases; unmatched junction bases: 8. DNA for the CDR3: TGTGCCAGCAGCTCCAGGCGGGACAGAGACTATGGCTACACCTTC. It specifies CASSSRRDRDYGYTF.

The chain has TRBV20-1 and TRBJ2-3; TRBD1 matches 7 bases. The V gene end was trimmed by 7 bases and the J gene end by 11 bases; junction bases not matched to a gene: 6. The CDR3 runs 10 residues. CDR1 and CDR2 from the germline V gene are DFQATT and SNEGSKA (reference sequence). The CDR3 DNA sequence: TGCAGTGTTACGGGACAGCGGCAGTATTTT. Protein: CSVTGQRQYF.

This clone has just one count. The chain uses TRBV4-1 and TRBJ1-2; 8 bases align to TRBD1. This CDR3 spans 13 amino acids. The trim removed 5 bases at V and 3 bases at J, leaving 2 bases unmatched. CDR1 MGHRA and CDR2 YSYEKL come from the germline V gene. CDR3 in DNA: TGCGCCAGCAGCGAGACAGGGGACTATGGCTACACCTTC. Protein: CASSETGDYGYTF.

The gene calls are TRBV24-1 and TRBJ2-3; 9 positions match TRBD1. The CDR3 is made up of 16 amino acids. J was trimmed by 6 bases and V by 3 bases; bases with no gene match: 9. Germline V CDR1 and CDR2: KGHDR, SFDVKD. The CDR3 bases are TGTGCCACCAGTGATACAAAACAGGGGGCAGCGGATACGCAGTATTTT. Protein: CATSDTKQGAADTQYF.

J is TRBJ1-2 and V is TRBV2; 7 bases match TRBD1. Trimming removed 8 bases from V and 3 bases from J; junction bases left unmatched: 9. Germline values: CDR1 SNHLY, CDR2 FYNNEI. The CDR3 sequence is 14 residues long. The CDR3 protein is CASLGEGADYGYTF. In DNA, the CDR3 is TGTGCCAGCCTAGGTGAGGGGGCGGACTATGGCTACACCTTC.

This chain joins TRBV5-1 and TRBJ1-5; TRBD1 might be the D (6 bases). From germline, CDR1 is SGHRS and CDR2 YFSETQ. The V and J ends lost 2 bases and 7 bases respectively, with 13 bases between them. The CDR3 contains 14 residues. Here the CDR3 reads CASSFEGGGQPQHF. The CDR3 bases are TGCGCCAGCAGCTTTGAGGGGGGAGGGCAGCCCCAGCATTTT. Full variable domain (rest looked up from reference TRBV5-1 and TRBJ1-5): KAGVTQTPRYLIKTRGQQVTLSCSPISGHRSVSWYQQTPGQGLQFLFEYFSETQRNKGNFPGRFSGRQFSNSRSEMNVSTLELGDSALYLCASSFEGGGQPQHFGDGTRLSIL.

The genes are TRBV2 and TRBJ1-1; the D is unclear. CDR1 and CDR2 (germline): SNHLY, FYNNEI. This CDR3 spans 17 amino acids. V was cut by 7 bases and J by 0 bases, with 21 bases left in between. CDR3 amino acids: CASTRSSGKVLNTEAFF. For the CDR3, the DNA is TGTGCCAGCACGCGCTCAAGCGGGAAAGTTTTGAACACTGAAGCTTTCTTT.